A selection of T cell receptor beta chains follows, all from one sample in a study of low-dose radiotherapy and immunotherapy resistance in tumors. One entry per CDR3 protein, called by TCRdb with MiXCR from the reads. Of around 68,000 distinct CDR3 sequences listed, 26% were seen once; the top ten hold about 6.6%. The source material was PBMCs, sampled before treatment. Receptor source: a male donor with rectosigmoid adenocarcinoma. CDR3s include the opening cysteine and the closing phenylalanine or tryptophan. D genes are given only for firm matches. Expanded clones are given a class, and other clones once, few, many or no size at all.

TGTGCCAGCAGTGAGGACAGGGGGCCGTCTCGGGAGCAGTACTTC,CASSEDRGPSREQYF,TRBJ2-7,TRBV6-1,many,TRBD1
TGCAGCGTTGAACGGCTAGCCGGAGTGAGTGAGCAGTTCTTC,CSVERLAGVSEQFF,TRBJ2-1,TRBV29-1,medium-sized,-
TGTGCCAGCAGTGTAGGCGGGACTGCCGGGGAGCTGTTTTTT,CASSVGGTAGELFF,TRBJ2-2,TRBV6-6,-,-
TGTGCCAGCATTTCAGGTCACAACTACGAGCAGTACTTC,CASISGHNYEQYF,TRBJ2-7,TRBV28,-,-
TGTGCCAGCAGCTTAGAAGGGGGGAACACCATATATTTT,CASSLEGGNTIYF,TRBJ1-3,TRBV7-8,many,-
TGTGCCAGCAGCCGCCAGGGTGAGCAGTTCTTC,CASSRQGEQFF,TRBJ2-1,TRBV3-1,-,-
TGTGCCAGCAGCTTAGTAGGGACTAGCGGGGGAGAAAATGAGCAGTTCTTC,CASSLVGTSGGENEQFF,TRBJ2-1,TRBV7-2,many,TRBD2
TGTGCCAGCAGCCCCAGGGGGGCGCGCGGCCAAGAGACCCAGTACTTC,CASSPRGARGQETQYF,TRBJ2-5,TRBV7-9,many,-
TGTGCCACCTCATGGGGCGGGAGGAGCTCCTACAATGAGCAGTTCTTC,CATSWGGRSSYNEQFF,TRBJ2-1,TRBV19,-,TRBD2
-,CSAMGVYEQYFGLGSGNTIYF,TRBJ1-3,TRBV29-1,-,-
TGTGCCAGCATCCAACGGGTAGGGGGGGGGGAGCAGTACTTC,CASIQRVGGGEQYF,TRBJ2-7,TRBV7-2,many,-
TGTGCCAGCAGTTCAGCGGGGGGGAACACCGGGGAGCTGTTTTTT,CASSSAGGNTGELFF,TRBJ2-2,TRBV5-1,many,TRBD2
TGTGCCAGCAGCGCCTCCGGGACTACTACGACGGGCAATGAGCAGTTCTTC,CASSASGTTTTGNEQFF,TRBJ2-1,TRBV9,-,TRBD2
TGCAGCGTTGAGGGTTACAAGCAGTTCTTC,CSVEGYKQFF,TRBJ2-1,TRBV29-1,-,-